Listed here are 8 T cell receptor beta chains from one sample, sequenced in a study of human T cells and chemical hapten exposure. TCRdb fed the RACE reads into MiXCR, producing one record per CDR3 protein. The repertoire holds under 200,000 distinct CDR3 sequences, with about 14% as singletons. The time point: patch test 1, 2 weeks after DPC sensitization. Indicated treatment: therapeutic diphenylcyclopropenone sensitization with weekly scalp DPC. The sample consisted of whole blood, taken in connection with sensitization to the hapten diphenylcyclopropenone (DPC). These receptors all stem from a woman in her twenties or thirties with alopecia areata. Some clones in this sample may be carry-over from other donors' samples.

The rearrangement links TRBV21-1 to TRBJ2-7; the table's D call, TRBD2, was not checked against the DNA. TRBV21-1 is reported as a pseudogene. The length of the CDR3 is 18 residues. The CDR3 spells CASSTGLAGGQSSYEQYF. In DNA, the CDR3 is TGTGCCAGCAGCACGGGACTAGCGGGGGGACAAAGCTCCTACGAGCAGTACTTC.

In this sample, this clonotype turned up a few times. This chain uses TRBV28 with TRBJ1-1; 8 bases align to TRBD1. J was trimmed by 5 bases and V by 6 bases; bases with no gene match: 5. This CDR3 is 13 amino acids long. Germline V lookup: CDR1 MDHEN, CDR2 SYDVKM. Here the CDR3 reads CASSGQGRTEAFF. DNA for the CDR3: TGTGCCAGCAGCGGACAGGGACGGACTGAAGCTTTCTTT.

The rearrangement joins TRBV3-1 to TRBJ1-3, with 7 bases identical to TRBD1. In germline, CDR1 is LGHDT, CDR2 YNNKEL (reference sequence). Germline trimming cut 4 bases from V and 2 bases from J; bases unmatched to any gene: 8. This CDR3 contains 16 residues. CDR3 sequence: CASSPRQGFTGNTIYF. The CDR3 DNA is TGTGCCAGCAGCCCGCGACAGGGCTTCACTGGAAACACCATATATTTT. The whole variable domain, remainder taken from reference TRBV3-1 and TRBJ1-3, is DTAVSQTPKYLVTQMGNDKSIKCEQNLGHDTMYWYKQDSKKFLKIMFSYNNKELIINETVPNRFSPKSPDKAHLNLHINSLELGDSAVYFCASSPRQGFTGNTIYFGEGSWLTVV.

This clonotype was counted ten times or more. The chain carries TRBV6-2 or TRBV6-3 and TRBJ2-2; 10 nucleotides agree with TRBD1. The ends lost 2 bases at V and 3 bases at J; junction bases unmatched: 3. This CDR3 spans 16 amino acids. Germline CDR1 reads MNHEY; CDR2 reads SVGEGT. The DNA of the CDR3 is TGTGCCAGCAGTTACGCGACAGGGGGCTACACCGGGGAGCTGTTTTTT. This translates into CASSYATGGYTGELFF.

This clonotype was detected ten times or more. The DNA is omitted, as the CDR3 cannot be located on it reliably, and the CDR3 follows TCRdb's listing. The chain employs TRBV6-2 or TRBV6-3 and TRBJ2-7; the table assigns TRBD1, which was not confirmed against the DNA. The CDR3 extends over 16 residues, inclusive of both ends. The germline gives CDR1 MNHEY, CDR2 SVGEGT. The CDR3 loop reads CASSTSTGGEVEEQYF.

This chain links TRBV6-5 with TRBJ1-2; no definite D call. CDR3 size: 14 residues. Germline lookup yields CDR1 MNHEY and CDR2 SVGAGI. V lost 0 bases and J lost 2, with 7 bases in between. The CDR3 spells CASSYSSRNYGYTF. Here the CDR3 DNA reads TGTGCCAGCAGTTACTCGAGTCGGAACTATGGCTACACCTTC.

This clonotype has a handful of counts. The CDR3 sequence is CASSLDGQGLGYGYTF. In nucleotides, the CDR3 is TGTGCCAGCAGCTTGGACGGACAGGGACTAGGATATGGCTACACCTTC. The chain uses TRBV5-6 and TRBJ1-2; 8 bases fit TRBD1. This CDR3 is 16 amino acids long. Germline lookup yields CDR1 SGHDT and CDR2 YYEEEE. V shed 0 bases, J shed 5 bases, and the junction held 9 bases outside the gene matches.

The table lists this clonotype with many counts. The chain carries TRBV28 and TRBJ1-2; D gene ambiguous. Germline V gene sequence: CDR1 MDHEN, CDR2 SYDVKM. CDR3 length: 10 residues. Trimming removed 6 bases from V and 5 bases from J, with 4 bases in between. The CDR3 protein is CASSRYGYTF. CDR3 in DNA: TGTGCCAGCAGCCGATATGGCTACACCTTC.